This entry concerns a single T cell receptor (beta chain). The sample belongs to a study of technical replicates of blood from a few donors. TCRdb's copy holds only in-frame clones and misses some; the assay was immunoSEQ multiplex PCR. The table shows 99,000 or so clones, with nearly 97% occurring only once. The source material was T cells isolated from PBMCs. This receptor was obtained from a human donor in good health.

Here the CDR3 reads CASSLLAGGRTDTQYF. The CDR3 nucleotides read TGTGCCAGCAGTCTTCTAGCGGGGGGCCGCACAGATACGCAGTATTTT. The genes are TRBV7-3 and TRBJ2-3; 11 nucleotides align to TRBD2. With V trimmed by 6 bases and J by 1 base, 6 bases remained unmatched. The CDR3 sequence is 16 residues long. Germline CDR1 and CDR2: SGHTA and FQGTGA.